The 25 T cell receptor beta chains below come from one sample, sequenced in a study of blood T cell repertoires in COVID-19. Clones were sequenced by immunoSEQ multiplex PCR, and TCRdb holds only the in-frame ones, with some missing. This sample has 35,000 to 45,000 clones, with about nine tenths found just once. The source material was peripheral blood. The receptors originated from a human donor in a cohort sampled during active COVID-19.

This clone was counted once. The rearrangement links TRBV5-5 to TRBJ2-3; the D gene is possibly TRBD2 (6 bases). V dropped 2 bases and J dropped 8 bases, with 18 bases sitting between them. There are 15 residues in the CDR3. CDR1 is SGHKS and CDR2 is YYEKEE in the germline V gene (reference sequence). As DNA, the CDR3 is TGTGCCAGCAGCTTACAGGCTTTGGGAGGTCGTACGCAGTATTTT. Residues: CASSLQALGGRTQYF.

This clone appeared once. V and J are TRBV9 and TRBJ2-6; the D is unclear. Germline loops: CDR1 SGDLS, CDR2 YYNGEE. V lost 0 bases to trimming and J lost 1 base, with 5 bases between them. CDR3 length: 15 amino acids. The CDR3 here is CASSVVRSGANVLTF. In DNA, the CDR3 is TGTGCCAGCAGCGTAGTGCGGTCTGGGGCCAACGTCCTGACTTTC.

The rearrangement uses TRBV5-1 and TRBJ2-2, with D perhaps matching TRBD1 (6 bases). Germline values: CDR1 SGHRS, CDR2 YFSETQ. The CDR3 sequence is 14 residues long. Trimming pared 3 bases from V and 1 base from J, leaving 7 bases between. The CDR3 region has the DNA TGCGCCAGCAGCTCGGGACAGAACACCGGGGAGCTGTTTTTT. This encodes CASSSGQNTGELFF.

This chain joins TRBV19 and TRBJ2-1, with a weak D call TRBD2 (5 bases). Germline V gene data show CDR1 as LNHDA and CDR2 as SQIVND (reference sequence). This CDR3 contains 14 residues. Trimming removed 6 bases from V and 0 bases from J, with 9 bases in between. DNA for the CDR3: TGTGCCAGTAGCGGGGTTGGCTCCTACAATGAGCAGTTCTTC. Translation gives CASSGVGSYNEQFF.

The gene calls are TRBV27 and TRBJ2-7; 10 bases map to TRBD1. Germline CDR1 MNHEY, CDR2 SMNVEV (reference sequence). This CDR3 is 15 amino acids long. The ends lost 4 bases at V and 4 bases at J; junction bases unmatched: 7. The CDR3 nucleotides are TGTGCCAGCAGTTATCGACAGGGGGCAGGTTACGAGCAGTACTTC. Its protein is CASSYRQGAGYEQYF.

This chain joins TRBV4-1 and TRBJ1-3; the D is unclear. Per germline, CDR1 MGHRA and CDR2 YSYEKL. The CDR3 has 18 amino acids. V lost 4 bases and J 0 bases, leaving 19 bases between the germline ends. The CDR3 DNA follows: TGCGCCAGCAGCCCTCTTGCGGTGGCAGTTAACTCTGGAAACACCATATATTTT. It yields the protein CASSPLAVAVNSGNTIYF.

The V gene is TRBV5-1, the J gene TRBJ2-1; TRBD2 matches 10 bases. V shed 0 bases, J shed 4 bases, and the junction held 4 bases outside the gene matches. Germline loops: CDR1 SGHRS, CDR2 YFSETQ. The CDR3 length is 16 residues. The CDR3 coding sequence is TGCGCCAGCAGCTTGGTAGGTAGCGGGAGGTACAATGAGCAGTTCTTC. Translated, it gives CASSLVGSGRYNEQFF.

This chain links TRBV18 with TRBJ2-4; 7 bases agree with TRBD1. CDR1 KGHSH and CDR2 LQKENI come from the germline V gene. V shed 3 bases and J 5 bases; nucleotides not matched to a gene: 7. This CDR3 is built from 15 residues. The CDR3 sequence is CASSPTTGIQNIQYF. The CDR3 bases are TGTGCCAGCTCACCTACGACAGGGATCCAAAACATTCAGTACTTC.

The genes are TRBV5-6 and TRBJ2-1; D perhaps matches TRBD2 (6 bases). This CDR3 contains 11 residues. V dropped 3 bases and J dropped 11 bases, with 9 bases sitting between them. Per germline, CDR1 SGHDT and CDR2 YYEEEE. The CDR3, as DNA: TGTGCCAGCAGCTGGGAGGAGAAGCAGTTCTTC. This sequence encodes CASSWEEKQFF.

The V gene is TRBV5-6, the J gene TRBJ2-1; D possibly corresponds to TRBD1 (5 bases). Trimming removed 2 bases at V and 7 bases at J, with 13 bases between. Per germline, CDR1 SGHDT and CDR2 YYEEEE. The CDR3 has 14 residues. CDR3 bases: TGTGCCAGCAGCTTACTTATAAAGGGGAATGAGCAGTTCTTC. Its translation is CASSLLIKGNEQFF.

About this clone: Other DNA sequences in the sample encode the same CDR3. The chain employs TRBV5-1 and TRBJ2-7, with no clear D. V shed 0 bases and J shed 4 bases, with 8 bases lying between them. There are 13 residues in the CDR3. CDR1 and CDR2 from the germline V gene are SGHRS and YFSETQ. Here the CDR3 DNA reads TGCGCCAGCAGCTTGGGCCAGTATTACGAGCAGTACTTC. This gives the protein CASSLGQYYEQYF.

This clone is a singleton in its sample. CDR3 sequence reads: CASSSSGGGTGELFF. In DNA form, the CDR3 reads TGCGCCAGCAGCTCCAGCGGGGGGGGAACCGGGGAGCTGTTTTTT. V gene TRBV5-1 combines with J gene TRBJ2-2; 10 bases are shared with TRBD2. CDR1 is SGHRS and CDR2 is YFSETQ in the germline V gene. The J segment lost 5 bases and the V segment lost 3 bases, leaving 4 bases of the junction unmatched. The CDR3 is 15 residues long.

V usage is TRBV27 and J usage is TRBJ2-7; TRBD2 aligns across 12 bases. The CDR3 is 15 amino acids. V lost 6 bases to trimming and J lost 2 bases; unmatched junction nucleotides: 5. CDR1 MNHEY and CDR2 SMNVEV come from the germline V gene (reference sequence). The CDR3 loop is CASRASGGAPYEQYF. The CDR3 region has the DNA TGTGCCAGCAGAGCTAGCGGGGGGGCGCCCTACGAGCAGTACTTC.

The chain combines TRBV7-8 with TRBJ1-3; D unresolved. CDR3 size: 14 residues. V lost 5 bases and J 4 bases, leaving 12 bases between the germline ends. The germline CDR1 and CDR2 sequences are SGHVS and FQNEAQ. The CDR3 reads CASSPSTRGNTIYF. DNA of the CDR3: TGTGCCAGCAGCCCATCCACCCGGGGAAACACCATATATTTT.

The genes are TRBV10-3 and TRBJ1-1; the match to TRBD1 covers 9 bases. This CDR3 spans 12 amino acids. The germline gives CDR1 ENHRY, CDR2 SYGVKD. The V and J ends lost 6 bases and 6 bases, in that order; junction bases with no gene match: 2. Written as DNA, the CDR3 is TGTGCCATCAGGGGACAGGGCTCTGAAGCTTTCTTT. Residues: CAIRGQGSEAFF.

This clone was observed a single time. The chain uses TRBV5-1 and TRBJ2-5; D is unclear. Looked up from germline, CDR1 is SGHRS and CDR2 is YFSETQ. The CDR3 sequence is 13 residues long. V lost 1 base, J lost 5 bases, and 9 bases lay in between. CDR3 in DNA: TGCGCCAGCAGCTTGATGGCCACGGAGACCCAGTACTTC. Residues: CASSLMATETQYF.

The V call is TRBV28, the J call TRBJ2-7; TRBD1 aligns across 8 bases. Germline assignment: CDR1 MDHEN and CDR2 SYDVKM. The CDR3 consists of 15 residues. Losses at the gene ends were 5 bases for V and 2 bases for J; bases not matched to a gene: 8. The CDR3 reads CASSTRGLKPYEQYF. As DNA, the CDR3 is TGTGCCAGCAGTACCAGGGGGCTAAAACCCTACGAGCAGTACTTC.

The chain employs TRBV5-1 and TRBJ2-7, with a possible D match to TRBD1 (6 bases). CDR3 length: 15 amino acids. Germline V CDR1 and CDR2: SGHRS, YFSETQ. V lost 5 bases to trimming and J lost 1 base, with 16 bases between them. The CDR3 DNA is TGCGCCAGCAGTTCCCTGGACAGAGGTTCCTACGAGCAGTACTTC. This codes for CASSSLDRGSYEQYF.

The chain is built from TRBV7-9 and TRBJ1-1; TRBD1 matches at 8 bases. Germline V gene sequence: CDR1 SEHNR, CDR2 FQNEAQ (reference sequence). Germline trimming cut 7 bases from V and 4 bases from J; bases unmatched to any gene: 11. The CDR3 runs to 15 residues. CDR3 residues: CASTQDQGAVTEAFF. CDR3 in DNA: TGTGCCAGCACCCAAGACCAGGGGGCGGTCACTGAAGCTTTCTTT. The full variable domain, its missing parts supplied by reference TRBV7-9 and TRBJ1-1, is DTGVSQNPRHKITKRGQNVTFRCDPISEHNRLYWYRQTLGQGPEFLTYFQNEAQLEKSRLLSDRFSAERPKGSFSTLEIQRTEQGDSAMYLCASTQDQGAVTEAFFGQGTRLTVV.

This clone was counted a few times. The chain employs TRBV14 and TRBJ2-5; possible D gene TRBD1, 6 bases. The CDR3 is 13 residues long. V lost 4 bases, J lost 7 bases, and 13 bases lay in between. CDR1 is SGHDN, CDR2 FVKESK, per germline. CDR3 amino acids: CASSLGTTGTQYF. DNA of the CDR3: TGTGCCAGCAGCCTAGGGACAACAGGGACCCAGTACTTC. Looking up the rest from reference TRBV14 and TRBJ2-5 gives the full variable domain: EAGVTQFPSHSVIEKGQTVTLRCDPISGHDNLYWYRRVMGKEIKFLLHFVKESKQDESGMPNNRFLAERTGGTYSTLKVQPAELEDSGVYFCASSLGTTGTQYFGPGTRLLVL.

The chain employs TRBV6-5 and TRBJ1-6; no firm D call. Trimming stripped 5 bases from V and 6 bases from J, with 11 bases between. This CDR3 is 14 amino acids long. CDR1 is MNHEY, CDR2 SVGAGI, per germline. The CDR3 region is CASSLVNFNSPLHF. The CDR3 DNA follows: TGTGCCAGCAGTCTTGTGAACTTTAATTCACCCCTCCACTTT.

The genes are TRBV9 and TRBJ2-1, with TRBD2 identical over 8 bases. V shed 0 bases and J 8 bases; nucleotides not matched to a gene: 7. The CDR3 spans 15 residues. Germline loops: CDR1 SGDLS, CDR2 YYNGEE. The CDR3 DNA is TGTGCCAGCAGCGTAGATAACGGGGGGGCGTATGAGCAGTTCTTC. Translated, it gives CASSVDNGGAYEQFF.

V is TRBV11-2 and J is TRBJ1-6; 10 bases line up with TRBD1. Germline V CDR1 and CDR2: SGHAT, FQNNGV. J was trimmed by 8 bases and V by 4 bases; bases with no gene match: 5. The CDR3 length is 15 residues. In DNA, the CDR3 is TGTGCCAGCAGCTCGGGACAGGGGATGGATTCACCCCTCCACTTT. Protein: CASSSGQGMDSPLHF.

This clone is a singleton in its sample. V usage is TRBV7-2 and J usage is TRBJ2-1; the D gene is possibly TRBD1 (6 bases). Germline V gene sequence: CDR1 SGHTA, CDR2 FQGNSA. This CDR3 spans 15 amino acids. V lost 0 bases and J 4 bases, leaving 10 bases between the germline ends. CDR3 amino acids: CASSLAAGVYNEQFF. CDR3 in DNA: TGTGCCAGCAGCTTAGCCGCAGGGGTGTACAATGAGCAGTTCTTC. The variable domain in full, with the rest retrieved from reference TRBV7-2 and TRBJ2-1, is GAGVSQSPSNKVTEKGKDVELRCDPISGHTALYWYRQSLGQGLEFLIYFQGNSAPDKSGLPSDRFSAERTGGSVSTLTIQRTQQEDSAVYLCASSLAAGVYNEQFFGPGTRLTVL.

This chain joins TRBV7-2 and TRBJ1-5; no definite D call. Germline V CDR1 and CDR2: SGHTA, FQGNSA. V lost 2 bases and J 0 bases, leaving 11 bases between the germline ends. The CDR3 is 16 amino acids. This CDR3 is CASSLHGGYSNQPQHF. CDR3 coding DNA: TGTGCCAGCAGCTTACACGGAGGTTATAGCAATCAGCCCCAGCATTTT.